The sequence of this TCR beta chain was determined in a study of response to subunit inactivated influenza vaccine. TCRdb re-analysed the RT-PCR reads in MiXCR, keeping a single row per CDR3 protein. In the table there are a few hundred thousand distinct CDR3 sequences, 9% to 15% of which are singletons. This clonotype occurred a few times. This CDR3 region has 15 residues. Trimming pared 6 bases from V and 10 bases from J, leaving 22 bases between. From germline, CDR1 is SGHTS and CDR2 YDEGEE. The sample was non-naive T cells sorted from PBMCs, taken roughly 15 days before vaccination. The TCR originated in a man aged 50-60 years who received an inactivated influenza vaccine. The chain links TRBV5-8 to TRBJ1-4, with D tentatively TRBD1 (5 bases). The CDR3 protein is CASTLRGSESRKLFF. The CDR3 DNA reads as TGTGCCAGCACTTTGCGGGGCAGCGAATCCCGAAAACTGTTTTTT.